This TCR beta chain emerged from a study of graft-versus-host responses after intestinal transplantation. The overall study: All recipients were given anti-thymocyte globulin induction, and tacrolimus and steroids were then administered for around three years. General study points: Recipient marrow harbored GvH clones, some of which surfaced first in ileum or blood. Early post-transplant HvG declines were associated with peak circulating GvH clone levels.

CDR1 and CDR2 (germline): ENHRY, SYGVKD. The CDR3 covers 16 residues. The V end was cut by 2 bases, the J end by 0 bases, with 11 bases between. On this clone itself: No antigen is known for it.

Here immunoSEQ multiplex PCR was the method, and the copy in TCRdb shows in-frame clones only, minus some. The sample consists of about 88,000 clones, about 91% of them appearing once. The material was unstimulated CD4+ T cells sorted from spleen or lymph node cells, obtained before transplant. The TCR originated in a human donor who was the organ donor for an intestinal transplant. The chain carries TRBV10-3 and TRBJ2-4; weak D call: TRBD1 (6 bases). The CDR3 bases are TGTGCCATCAGTGAGGGGGGCATACTAGCCAAAAACATTCAGTACTTC. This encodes CAISEGGILAKNIQYF.